The following is a T cell receptor beta chain sequence with its context. This entry is derived from a study of cytomegalovirus exposure and HLA in healthy donors. Vbeta (60) and Jbeta (13) primers were used in the PCR. Produced via immunoSEQ multiplex PCR; TCRdb's table is partial and in-frame only. The sample lists roughly 200,000 clones; 80% were seen once. The receptor was derived from a boy aged 10-17 years in good health and CMV-seronegative. Sequenced: PBMCs.

CDR3 residues: CASSDIRRSGANVLTF. The CDR3 DNA reads as TGTGCCAGCAGCGACATCAGGCGCTCTGGGGCCAACGTCCTGACTTTC. The chain couples TRBV2 to TRBJ2-6; D gene uncertain. V was trimmed by 6 bases and J by 0 bases, leaving 12 bases between them. The CDR3 sequence is 16 residues long. Looked up from germline, CDR1 is SNHLY and CDR2 is FYNNEI.